This is a list of T cell receptor beta chains from one sample in a study of control samples from healthy donors and cancer patients. The table came from immunoSEQ multiplex PCR; TCRdb's copy has only in-frame clones and leaves some out. The sample records around 120,000 clones, 85% to 95% being singletons. The sequenced material came from blood. The source of these receptors is a man aged 25 to 45 in good health. The CDR3 runs from the conserved cysteine through the conserved F or W. The order of the fields is J gene, CDR3 length, D gene, clone size, V gene, CDR3 protein, CDR3 DNA. The D gene is left open where the match is weak. Size tells how often a clone was seen (once, few, many) or the class of an expanded clone, and some rows leave it out.

TRBJ2-1 | 15 | . | . | TRBV24-1 | CATSDPDSLYNEQFF | TGTGCCACCAGTGACCCGGACAGCCTCTACAATGAGCAGTTCTTC
TRBJ1-5 | 15 | TRBD1 | . | TRBV19 | CASSDRGTGNQPQHF | TGTGCCAGTAGCGACAGGGGGACAGGCAATCAGCCCCAGCATTTT
TRBJ1-6 | 18 | . | . | TRBV6-1 | CASSEREGLELYNSPLHF | TGTGCCAGCAGTGAACGAGAGGGGTTAGAGCTGTATAATTCACCCCTCCACTTT
TRBJ2-7 | 15 | TRBD1 | . | TRBV6-6 | CASSPDRGRVYEQYF | TGTGCCAGCAGCCCGGACAGGGGTCGCGTCTACGAGCAGTACTTC
TRBJ1-2 | 14 | . | once | TRBV2 | CASRIVRTENGYTF | TGTGCCAGCAGAATCGTTCGAACGGAGAATGGCTACACCTTC
TRBJ2-5 | 13 | . | . | TRBV28 | CASSLMGRETQYF | TGTGCCAGCAGTTTAATGGGGCGGGAGACCCAGTACTTC
TRBJ1-6 | 17 | TRBD1 | . | TRBV28 | CASSSSILTGLGSPLHF | TGTGCCAGCAGTTCCTCCATCTTGACAGGGTTGGGTTCACCCCTCCACTTT
TRBJ1-3 | 16 | TRBD1 | . | TRBV9 | CASSAGQGNSGNTIYF | TGTGCCAGCAGCGCGGGACAGGGGAACTCTGGAAACACCATATATTTT
TRBJ2-3 | 15 | . | . | TRBV30 | CAWVGSGGSTDTQYF | TGTGCCTGGGTCGGGTCCGGGGGCAGCACAGATACGCAGTATTTT
TRBJ1-2 | 11 | TRBD1 | . | TRBV19 | CASNGGQGYTF | TGTGCCAGTAATGGGGGACAGGGCTACACCTTC
TRBJ1-1 | 15 | . | once | TRBV7-9 | CASSLALVEDTEAFF | TGTGCCAGCAGCTTAGCTCTGGTAGAGGACACTGAAGCTTTCTTT
TRBJ1-2 | 13 | TRBD1 | . | TRBV9 | CASSILDRHGYTF | TGTGCCAGCAGCATCTTGGACAGGCATGGCTACACCTTC
TRBJ2-3 | 15 | . | . | TRBV9 | CASSGRGYSTDTQYF | TGTGCCAGCAGTGGACGGGGGTACAGCACAGATACGCAGTATTTT
TRBJ2-7 | 17 | . | . | TRBV24-1 | CATSDSRLGLREDEQYF | TGTGCCACCAGTGATAGCCGTCTGGGGTTAAGGGAGGACGAGCAGTACTTC